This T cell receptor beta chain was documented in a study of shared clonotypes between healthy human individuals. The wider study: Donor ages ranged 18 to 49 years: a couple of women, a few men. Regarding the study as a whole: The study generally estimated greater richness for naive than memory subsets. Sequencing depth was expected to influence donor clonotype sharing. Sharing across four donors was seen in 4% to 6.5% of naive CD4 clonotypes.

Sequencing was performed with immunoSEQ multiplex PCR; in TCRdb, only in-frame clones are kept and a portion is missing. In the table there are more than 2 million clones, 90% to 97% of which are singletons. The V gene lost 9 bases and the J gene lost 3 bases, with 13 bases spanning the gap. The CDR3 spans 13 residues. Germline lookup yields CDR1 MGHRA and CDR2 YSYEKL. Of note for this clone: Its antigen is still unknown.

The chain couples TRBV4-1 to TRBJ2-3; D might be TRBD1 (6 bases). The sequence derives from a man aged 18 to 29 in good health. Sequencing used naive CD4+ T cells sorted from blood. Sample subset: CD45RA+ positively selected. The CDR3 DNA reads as TGCGCCAGAAACAGGGATACGACAGATACGCAGTATTTT. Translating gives CARNRDTTDTQYF.